The rows below give T cell receptor beta chains drawn from one sample of a study of T cells in Graves' hyperthyroidism and ophthalmopathy. In TCRdb, the multiplex PCR reads were re-called with MiXCR into one record per CDR3 protein. The sample carries roughly 700,000 distinct CDR3 sequences, roughly 17% recorded once. Sequenced: blood. All receptors derive from a man in his forties or fifties with Graves' hyperthyroidism. Both conserved end residues are part of each CDR3. D genes are given only for firm matches. Size values are once, few and many counts, or a class for expanded clones, and some rows have none.

J: TRBJ1-5
V: TRBV28
size: many
D: -
CDR3: CASSSGQYQPQHF
DNA: TGTGCCAGCAGTTCCGGACAGTATCAGCCCCAGCATTTT

J: TRBJ2-1
V: TRBV6-1
size: -
D: TRBD2
CDR3: CASSLGLAPTYNEQFF
DNA: TGTGCCAGCAGTCTCGGACTAGCGCCGACCTACAATGAGCAGTTCTTC

J: TRBJ2-3
V: TRBV11-2
size: many
D: -
CDR3: CASSLVLADTQYF
DNA: TGTGCCAGCAGCTTAGTACTGGCAGATACGCAGTATTTT

J: TRBJ2-7
V: TRBV18
size: few
D: TRBD2
CDR3: CASSQWTSGGTYEQYF
DNA: TGTGCCAGCAGCCAATGGACTAGCGGTGGAACCTACGAGCAGTACTTC

J: TRBJ1-1
V: TRBV5-1
size: many
D: -
CDR3: CASSLDMGPGPRNTEAFF
DNA: TGCGCCAGCAGCTTGGATATGGGGCCCGGGCCCCGGAACACTGAAGCTTTCTTT

J: TRBJ2-7
V: TRBV20-1
size: many
D: -
CDR3: CSSRGRVVTGEQYF
DNA: TGCAGTTCTAGGGGGAGGGTCGTCACGGGGGAGCAGTACTTC

J: TRBJ1-2
V: TRBV18
size: few
D: -
CDR3: CASSSPGVEARGYTF
DNA: TGTGCCAGCTCATCCCCGGGGGTAGAGGCACGTGGCTACACCTTC

J: TRBJ2-4
V: TRBV18
size: many
D: TRBD1
CDR3: CASSPPGTDNIQYF
DNA: TGTGCCAGCTCACCACCGGGGACAGACAACATTCAGTACTTC

J: TRBJ1-2
V: TRBV11-2
size: many
D: -
CDR3: CASSPVGYGYTF
DNA: TGTGCCAGCAGCCCGGTGGGCTATGGCTACACCTTC

J: TRBJ1-2
V: TRBV28
size: few
D: -
CDR3: CAISPRGPGYTF
DNA: TGTGCCATCTCCCCCCGGGGGCCTGGCTACACCTTC

J: TRBJ2-5
V: TRBV13
size: -
D: -
CDR3: CASSLLGEETQYF
DNA: TGTGCCAGCAGCTTACTCGGTGAAGAGACCCAGTACTTC

J: TRBJ1-1
V: TRBV28
size: many
D: -
CDR3: CASSPPGVAEAFF
DNA: TGTGCCAGCAGTCCCCCGGGAGTCGCTGAAGCTTTCTTT

J: TRBJ2-1
V: TRBV6-1
size: few
D: -
CDR3: CASSATGSYNEQFF
DNA: TGTGCCAGCAGTGCGACGGGCTCCTACAATGAGCAGTTCTTC

J: TRBJ2-5
V: TRBV3-1
size: many
D: -
CDR3: CASSQKTGTQYF
DNA: TGTGCCAGCAGCCAGAAAACCGGGACCCAGTACTTC

J: TRBJ2-1
V: TRBV25-1
size: -
D: -
CDR3: CASSDLSRVSSYNEQFF
DNA: TGTGCCAGCAGTGACCTGTCTCGGGTCAGCTCCTACAATGAGCAGTTCTTC

J: TRBJ2-2
V: TRBV7-9
size: -
D: -
CDR3: CASSLARTGAGELFF
DNA: TGTGCCAGCAGCTTAGCGCGAACAGGCGCCGGGGAGCTGTTTTTT

J: TRBJ1-2
V: TRBV14
size: -
D: -
CDR3: CASSQWSPNYGYTF
DNA: TGTGCCAGCAGCCAATGGTCGCCTAACTATGGCTACACCTTC

J: TRBJ1-3
V: TRBV2
size: many
D: TRBD1
CDR3: CASSSDRAGNTIYF
DNA: TGTGCCAGCAGTTCAGACAGGGCTGGAAACACCATATATTTT

J: TRBJ2-7
V: TRBV28
size: many
D: -
CDR3: CASGSGQTYEQYF
DNA: TGTGCCAGCGGCTCCGGACAAACCTACGAGCAGTACTTC